These 26 T cell receptor beta chains originate from one sample sequenced in a study of T cells in Graves' hyperthyroidism and ophthalmopathy. RNA transcripts were the template for amplifying TCR beta CDR3 regions. First-round RT-PCR targeting the TCR CDR3 was performed with the HTBI primer set. Each CDR3 protein gets one entry after TCRdb re-called the multiplex PCR reads with MiXCR. The table records about 50,000 distinct CDR3 sequences, about 50% of them present only once. Sequencing used blood. The source of these receptors is a woman aged 30 to 39 with Graves' ophthalmopathy.

The table lists this clonotype with many counts. The chain couples TRBV11-2 to TRBJ2-7; no clear D gene. Trimming took 1 base from V and 13 from J, leaving 11 bases between them. The CDR3 extends over 11 amino acids. Germline loops: CDR1 SGHAT, CDR2 FQNNGV. The CDR3 here is CASSLGVVGYF. The CDR3, as DNA: TGTGCCAGCAGCTTAGGGGTAGTCGGATACTTC.

The table lists this clonotype with many counts. The rearrangement uses TRBV2 and TRBJ1-3, with D perhaps TRBD1 (5 bases). Germline V gene data show CDR1 as SNHLY and CDR2 as FYNNEI. V was clipped by 4 bases and J by 2 bases, with 12 bases between them. The CDR3 has 15 residues. The chain's CDR3 is CASSVGVSPGNTIYF. As DNA, the CDR3 is TGTGCCAGCAGTGTGGGGGTTTCGCCTGGAAACACCATATATTTT.

This chain links TRBV20-1 with TRBJ1-2, with D possibly matching TRBD1 (5 bases). V shed 6 bases and J shed 5 bases, with 16 bases lying between them. This CDR3 has 13 amino acids. From germline, CDR1 is DFQATT and CDR2 SNEGSKA (reference sequence). This CDR3 is CSATAGSGYGYTF. CDR3 bases: TGCAGTGCCACAGCAGGGAGCGGGTATGGCTACACCTTC.

The chain recombines TRBV7-8 with TRBJ2-1; perhaps D is TRBD1 or TRBD2 (5 bases each). V was trimmed by 1 base and J by 2 bases, leaving 9 bases between them. The CDR3 covers 15 residues. Germline assignment: CDR1 SGHVS and CDR2 FQNEAQ. The CDR3 loop is CASSLGGATYNEQFF. The CDR3, as DNA: TGTGCCAGCAGCTTAGGAGGGGCTACCTACAATGAGCAGTTCTTC.

Comment on this clonotype: Being one base from a much bigger clone, this may be a read error. The chain uses TRBV28 and TRBJ1-1; possible D gene TRBD1, 6 bases. CDR3 size: 14 residues. The germline V gene has CDR1 MDHEN and CDR2 SYDVKM. The CDR3 protein is CASSNGQMNSEAFF. As DNA, the CDR3 is TGTGCCAGCAGTAACGGACAGATGAACTCTGAAGCTTTCTTT.

The sample holds many counts of this clonotype. The chain joins TRBV5-4 to TRBJ1-5; 7 positions match TRBD1. CDR3 length equals 13 residues. Germline CDR1 is SGHNT and CDR2 is YYREEE (reference sequence). V was pared by 0 bases and J by 7 bases, with 1 base of the junction left unmatched. CDR3 nucleotides: TGTGCCAGCAGCTTGGACAGGGGCCAGCCCCAGCATTTT. Its protein product is CASSLDRGQPQHF.

J is TRBJ2-7 and V is TRBV30; 10 bases align to TRBD1. The CDR3 length is 16 residues. Trimming removed 0 bases from V and 5 bases from J; junction bases left unmatched: 10. Germline V lookup: CDR1 GTSNPN, CDR2 SVGIG (reference sequence). The chain's CDR3 is CAWSVVWDRGAHEQYF. CDR3 in DNA: TGTGCCTGGAGTGTTGTGTGGGACAGGGGTGCCCACGAGCAGTACTTC.

A note on this clonotype: The missing conserved phenylalanine or tryptophan at the end of this CDR3 makes a read error likely. The chain has TRBV9 and TRBJ1-5; D is unclear. The CDR3 length is 15 residues. CDR1 and CDR2 (germline): SGDLS, YYNGEE. CDR3 bases: TGTGCCAGCAGCGTCGGTCCAGAACACAATCAACCCCAGCATCTT. This translates into CASSVGPEHNQPQHL.

This clonotype was counted ten times or more. The rearrangement joins TRBV15 to TRBJ2-7, with 10 bases lining up with TRBD2. The CDR3 covers 16 residues. From germline, CDR1 is LNHNV and CDR2 YYDKDF (reference sequence). With 0 bases clipped from V and 7 bases from J, the junction kept 9 bases outside the gene matches. The CDR3 here is CATSRDLSGRAKEQYF. The CDR3 coding sequence is TGTGCCACCAGCAGAGATCTGAGCGGGAGGGCCAAAGAGCAGTACTTC.

This clonotype showed up many times. The CDR3 DNA reads TGCGCCAGCAGCCAGCTGGGGGTGGATTCCTCTGGCTACACCTTC. Protein sequence: CASSQLGVDSSGYTF. The chain recombines TRBV4-1 with TRBJ1-2, with a tentative D call TRBD1 (5 bases). Germline CDR1 and CDR2: MGHRA and YSYEKL. The V end lost 3 bases, the J end lost 7 bases, and 18 bases lay between the germline ends. The CDR3 is made up of 15 amino acids.

This clonotype was recorded many times. The rearrangement uses TRBV5-4 and TRBJ1-1; no definite D call. This CDR3 spans 15 amino acids. Germline CDR1 SGHNT, CDR2 YYREEE (reference sequence). V lost 0 bases and J 1 base, leaving 10 bases between the germline ends. This CDR3 reads CASSLEIRRNTEAFF. The CDR3 region has the DNA TGTGCCAGCAGCTTGGAAATCCGGAGGAACACTGAAGCTTTCTTT.

This clonotype was counted many times. V and J are TRBV9 and TRBJ2-5, with 10 positions matching TRBD2. CDR3 size: 17 residues. Trimming cost V 0 bases and J 3 bases; bases outside gene matches: 8. The germline V gene has CDR1 SGDLS and CDR2 YYNGEE. CDR3 residues: CASSVGGSSGSEETQYF. CDR3 DNA: TGTGCCAGCAGCGTAGGGGGTTCTAGCGGGAGTGAAGAGACCCAGTACTTC.

A note on this clonotype: The CDR3 does not close with the conserved phenylalanine or tryptophan, likely indicating a read error. V usage is TRBV19 and J usage is TRBJ1-1; no reliable D call. The CDR3 is made up of 14 amino acids. Germline V lookup: CDR1 LNHDA, CDR2 SQIVND (reference sequence). The germline V and J ends were trimmed by 3 bases and 8 bases, with 16 bases remaining between them. The CDR3 reads CASSMGRVTTEAFL. DNA for the CDR3: TGTGCCAGTAGTATGGGAAGGGTTACCACGGAAGCTTTCCTT.

Notes on this clonotype: A read error is likely, as this CDR3 ends without the conserved phenylalanine or tryptophan. This sequence joins TRBV20-1 and TRBJ2-4; TRBD2 matches at 10 bases. Germline-derived CDR1 and CDR2 are DFQATT and SNEGSKA (reference sequence). This CDR3 is 12 amino acids long. Written as DNA, the CDR3 is TGCTCTACTAATAGCGGGGGGCTCATTCAGTACTGC. Protein sequence: CSTNSGGLIQYC.

This clonotype was seen ten or more times. The chain carries TRBV11-2 and TRBJ1-1; D ambiguous. V gave up 0 bases and J gave up 1 base, with 3 bases separating them. Germline CDR1 reads SGHAT; CDR2 reads FQNNGV. The CDR3 is 13 residues long. In nucleotides, the CDR3 is TGTGCCAGCAGCTTAGACCCGAACACTGAAGCTTTCTTT. Translation gives CASSLDPNTEAFF.

This clonotype counts as medium-sized. This chain joins TRBV29-1 and TRBJ2-3; D perhaps matches TRBD1 (6 bases). The germline gives CDR1 SQVTM, CDR2 ANQGSEA. Trimming stripped 4 bases from V and 5 bases from J, with 10 bases between. This CDR3 is built from 12 residues. CDR3 sequence (DNA): TGCAGCGTTGCAGGGGCGGTAGATACGCAGTATTTT. Amino acid sequence: CSVAGAVDTQYF.

The gene calls are TRBV7-9 and TRBJ1-2; D perhaps matches TRBD1 (6 bases). The CDR3 sequence is 15 residues long. CDR1 is SEHNR, CDR2 FQNEAQ, per germline (reference sequence). Trimming stripped 2 bases from V and 3 bases from J, with 13 bases between. The CDR3 region is CASSLTGRGYYGYTF. Here the CDR3 DNA reads TGTGCCAGCAGCTTAACCGGGAGGGGGTACTATGGCTACACCTTC.

The V call is TRBV2, the J call TRBJ2-3; D perhaps matches TRBD2 (6 bases). Deletions cut 6 bases from V and 0 bases from J, with 13 bases between. The CDR3 consists of 15 residues. CDR1 and CDR2 (germline): SNHLY, FYNNEI. DNA of the CDR3: TGTGCCAGCAGGGACGGGCTAGCGAGCACAGATACGCAGTATTTT. This sequence encodes CASRDGLASTDTQYF.

This clonotype was seen at least ten times. This chain joins TRBV12-3 or TRBV12-4 and TRBJ1-1, with D possibly TRBD1 on 5 matching bases. CDR3 length: 13 amino acids. V was shortened by 6 bases and J by 1 base, with 9 bases between the two germline ends. CDR3 sequence: CASRRDGNTEAFF. The DNA for the CDR3 is TGTGCCAGCAGGAGGGACGGGAACACTGAAGCTTTCTTT.

Comment on this clonotype: Sequence at one end of the junction differs from germline and may be a read error. The chain employs TRBV7-9 and TRBJ2-2, with TRBD2 as a possible D gene (5 bases). The V gene's germline CDR1 is SEHNR and CDR2 FQNEAQ (reference sequence). The CDR3 loop spans 16 amino acids. In DNA form, the CDR3 reads TGTGCCAGCAGCTTAGGGTTCAACGCGAACACCGGGGAGCTGTCTTGG. Amino acid sequence: CASSLGFNANTGELSW.

This clonotype was observed a handful of times. This chain connects TRBV28 to TRBJ1-3; TRBD1 is a possible D gene (5 bases). The CDR3 is 16 residues long. V was shortened by 5 bases and J by 0 bases, with 14 bases between the two germline ends. CDR1 MDHEN and CDR2 SYDVKM come from the germline V gene. In DNA form, the CDR3 reads TGTGCCAGCAGTGAACTCTGGGGGGGCTCTGGAAACACCATATATTTT. Its translation is CASSELWGGSGNTIYF.

This clonotype showed up many times. This chain connects TRBV12-3 or TRBV12-4 to TRBJ1-1, with D maybe TRBD1 (6 bases). This CDR3 is built from 13 residues. Trimming removed 5 bases from V and 8 bases from J, with 15 bases in between. The CDR3 DNA reads as TGTGCCAGCAGTCCCTACAGGGTTGGGGAAGCTTTCTTT. This codes for CASSPYRVGEAFF.

The CDR3 here is CSASGTDNEKLFF. In DNA form, the CDR3 reads TGCAGTGCTAGTGGGACAGATAATGAAAAACTGTTTTTT. The chain carries TRBV20-1 and TRBJ1-4, with 7 bases matching TRBD1. The CDR3 spans 13 residues. In germline, CDR1 is DFQATT, CDR2 SNEGSKA (reference sequence). The V and J ends lost 3 bases and 4 bases, in that order; junction bases with no gene match: 2.

The CDR3 bases are TGCGCCAGCAGCCCCGGGGGGGGGGAAGGCAATGAGCAGTTCTTC. Amino acid sequence: CASSPGGGEGNEQFF. The chain carries TRBV5-1 and TRBJ2-1, with 8 bases lining up with TRBD2. The germline gives CDR1 SGHRS, CDR2 YFSETQ. CDR3 length: 15 residues. The V segment lost 4 bases and the J segment 6 bases; nucleotides outside the gene matches: 9.

This clonotype was picked up many times. The gene calls are TRBV11-2 and TRBJ1-2; TRBD1 might be the D (5 bases). Germline V gene data show CDR1 as SGHAT and CDR2 as FQNNGV. The length of the CDR3 is 15 residues. Trimming removed 5 bases at V and 0 bases at J, with 13 bases between. CDR3: CASSQGRGPNYGYTF. The CDR3 coding sequence is TGTGCCAGCAGCCAAGGGCGGGGACCTAACTATGGCTACACCTTC.

Remarks on this clonotype: The junction does not match germline at one end; this may be a read error. The DNA of the CDR3 is TGTGTCAGCAGCCCGTCAGGGGGCGCTGCCGGGGAGCTGTTTTTT. The encoded protein is CVSSPSGGAAGELFF. The chain employs TRBV11-3 and TRBJ2-2; 8 bases fit TRBD1. Germline assignment: CDR1 SGHNT and CDR2 YENEEA. The CDR3 totals 15 residues.